The 27 T cell receptor beta chains below come from one sample, sequenced in a study of T cell responses to AZD1222 COVID-19 vaccine. Profiling relied on immunoSEQ multiplex PCR, and the TCRdb table lists in-frame clones only, not all of them. Altogether around 140,000 clones are present, roughly 89% being singletons, with the ten largest covering roughly 6.5%. Material: peripheral blood, obtained on day 0 of AZD1222 vaccination. The source is an adult in good health.

This chain connects TRBV5-6 to TRBJ2-5; 12 bases are shared with TRBD1. CDR1 is SGHDT and CDR2 is YYEEEE in the germline V gene. The CDR3 consists of 17 residues. The J segment lost 5 bases and the V segment lost 4 bases, leaving 12 bases of the junction unmatched. CDR3 in DNA: TGTGCCAGCAGCAAAACCGGGACAGGGGGCCGTTTGGAGACCCAGTACTTC. This translates into CASSKTGTGGRLETQYF. Supplemented by reference TRBV5-6 and TRBJ2-5, the full variable domain reads DAGVTQSPTHLIKTRGQQVTLRCSPKSGHDTVSWYQQALGQGPQFIFQYYEEEERQRGNFPDRFSGHQFPNYSSELNVNALLLGDSALYLCASSKTGTGGRLETQYFGPGTRLLVL.

The chain has TRBV3-1 (or the pseudogene TRBV3-2) and TRBJ2-7; D call uncertain. V lost 1 base and J 4 bases, leaving 11 bases between the germline ends. The CDR3 sequence is 14 residues long. Germline CDR1 reads LGHDT; CDR2 reads YNNKEL (reference sequence). CDR3 in DNA: TGTGCCAGCAGCCAAGTGAGCCGTCGATACGAGCAGTACTTC. This gives the protein CASSQVSRRYEQYF.

V and J are TRBV5-4 and TRBJ1-2; D remains ambiguous. Germline-derived CDR1 and CDR2 are SGHNT and YYREEE (reference sequence). V lost 0 bases and J 4 bases, leaving 10 bases between the germline ends. The CDR3 extends over 14 amino acids. The CDR3 region has the DNA TGTGCCAGCAGCTTGGCCGGCGGGATCTATGGCTACACCTTC. It yields the protein CASSLAGGIYGYTF. The full variable domain, with the rest looked up from reference TRBV5-4 and TRBJ1-2, is ETGVTQSPTHLIKTRGQQVTLRCSSQSGHNTVSWYQQALGQGPQFIFQYYREEENGRGNFPPRFSGLQFPNYSSELNVNALELDDSALYLCASSLAGGIYGYTFGSGTRLTVV.

The gene calls are TRBV12-5 and TRBJ2-5; 10 bases match TRBD2. The V segment lost 3 bases and the J segment 5 bases; nucleotides outside the gene matches: 3. CDR1 and CDR2 from the germline V gene are LGHNT and FRNRAP. The CDR3 runs 14 residues. The DNA for the CDR3 is TGTGCTAGTGGTTTAGATAGCGGGGGGGAGACCCAGTACTTC. Translation: CASGLDSGGETQYF. The entire variable domain, with the rest obtained from reference TRBV12-5 and TRBJ2-5, is as follows: DARVTQTPRHKVTEMGQEVTMRCQPILGHNTVFWYRQTMMQGLELLAYFRNRAPLDDSGMPKDRFSAEMPDATLATLKIQPSEPRDSAVYFCASGLDSGGETQYFGPGTRLLVL.

This rearrangement joins TRBV18 to TRBJ1-6; 8 bases map to TRBD1. The CDR3 covers 14 residues. Per germline, CDR1 KGHSH and CDR2 LQKENI. V shed 3 bases and J 9 bases; nucleotides not matched to a gene: 4. CDR3 loop: CASSPGQGGSPLHF. CDR3 bases: TGTGCCAGCTCACCCGGACAGGGAGGTTCACCCCTCCACTTT.

This chain joins TRBV7-2 and TRBJ1-6; TRBD1 might be the D (6 bases). CDR3 size: 14 residues. The V end was cut by 4 bases, the J end by 9 bases, with 13 bases between. Germline CDR1 is SGHTA and CDR2 is FQGNSA. CDR3 sequence reads: CASSSYRASSPLHF. In nucleotides, the CDR3 is TGTGCCAGCAGCTCCTACAGGGCTTCTTCACCCCTCCACTTT.

The chain combines TRBV14 with TRBJ2-2; the D is unclear. Trimming removed 11 bases from V and 7 bases from J, with 17 bases in between. The CDR3 runs to 13 residues. Germline CDR1 SGHDN, CDR2 FVKESK. CDR3 in DNA: TGTGCCTACTCCCGGAGCGTGGGCGGGGAGCTGTTTTTT. Residues: CAYSRSVGGELFF.

V and J are TRBV25-1 and TRBJ1-4; tentative D call: TRBD1 (5 bases). Between the trimmed V and J ends, which lost 3 bases and 8 bases, there was a span of 10 bases. Germline CDR1 reads MGHDK; CDR2 reads SYGVNS. CDR3 length: 13 residues. The CDR3, as DNA: TGTGCCAGCAGTGAGCGGGACGGAGAAAAACTGTTTTTT. It translates to CASSERDGEKLFF. Looking up the rest from reference TRBV25-1 and TRBJ1-4 gives the full variable domain: EADIYQTPRYLVIGTGKKITLECSQTMGHDKMYWYQQDPGMELHLIHYSYGVNSTEKGDLSSESTVSRIRTEHFPLTLESARPSHTSQYLCASSERDGEKLFFGSGTQLSVL.

The chain is built from TRBV3-1 (or the pseudogene TRBV3-2) and TRBJ1-3; D is ambiguous. CDR1 is LGHDT, CDR2 YNNKEL, per germline (reference sequence). The CDR3 has 17 amino acids. V was clipped by 4 bases and J by 0 bases, with 16 bases between them. In nucleotides, the CDR3 is TGTGCCAGCAGCCCTTCTCTGGCGCGCACCTCTGGAAACACCATATATTTT. Its protein is CASSPSLARTSGNTIYF.

CDR3 loop: CASSRTGELFF. For the CDR3, the DNA is TGTGCCAGCTCTCGGACCGGGGAGCTGTTTTTT. V is TRBV3-1 (or the pseudogene TRBV3-2) and J is TRBJ2-2; D is ambiguous. CDR1 is LGHDT and CDR2 is YNNKEL in the germline V gene (reference sequence). CDR3 length: 11 residues. Trimming pared 8 bases from V and 5 bases from J, leaving 6 bases between.

The rearrangement links TRBV3-1 (or the pseudogene TRBV3-2) to TRBJ2-3; no definite D call. The CDR3 runs 12 residues. Trimming took 1 base from V and 5 from J, leaving 4 bases between them. Germline V gene data show CDR1 as LGHDT and CDR2 as YNNKEL (reference sequence). CDR3 sequence (DNA): TGTGCCAGCAGCCAAGGGGGAGATACGCAGTATTTT. Its protein product is CASSQGGDTQYF.

With regard to this clone: An end of the junction does not agree with germline; a read error may underlie this. The chain joins TRBV7-9 to TRBJ1-2; D is undetermined. CDR1 is SEHNR and CDR2 is FQNEAQ in the germline V gene (reference sequence). The CDR3 runs 9 residues. The CDR3 region is CASRNNTPF. CDR3 nucleotide sequence: TGTGCCAGCAGAAACAACACACCCTTT.

Regarding this clone: The identical CDR3 is also encoded by other nucleotide sequences in the sample. This chain connects TRBV14 to TRBJ1-2, with unresolved D. V was shortened by 1 base and J by 2 bases, with 5 bases between the two germline ends. This CDR3 spans 13 amino acids. Germline CDR1 is SGHDN and CDR2 is FVKESK. As DNA, the CDR3 is TGTGCCAGCAGCCAAGGAGCCAACTATGGCTACACCTTC. It codes for CASSQGANYGYTF.

The genes are TRBV4-2 and TRBJ1-6, with a possible D match to TRBD1 (5 bases). Trimming cost V 5 bases and J 9 bases, with 20 bases left between them. The CDR3 sequence is 16 residues long. Per germline, CDR1 LGHNA and CDR2 YNFKEQ. The CDR3: CASSSENGGNGSPLHF. CDR3 nucleotides: TGTGCCAGCAGCTCGGAAAACGGGGGAAATGGTTCACCCCTCCACTTT.

V usage is TRBV29-1 and J usage is TRBJ1-3; possible D gene TRBD1, 5 bases. V was trimmed by 4 bases and J by 2 bases, leaving 15 bases between them. The CDR3 length is 15 residues. Germline CDR1 reads SQVTM; CDR2 reads ANQGSEA. The CDR3 region has the DNA TGCAGCGTTGCCAAGGCCTCACAGGCTGGAAACACCATATATTTT. It codes for CSVAKASQAGNTIYF.

This chain's CDR3 is CASSLSRDYNYEQYF. The CDR3 DNA follows: TGTGCCAGCAGCTTATCTAGGGACTATAACTACGAGCAGTACTTC. The chain employs TRBV7-3 and TRBJ2-7; 7 bases are shared with TRBD2. Germline-derived CDR1 and CDR2 are SGHTA and FQGTGA. Trimming took 2 bases from V and 3 from J; bases not matched to a gene: 7. The CDR3 spans 15 residues.

The chain links TRBV6-5 to TRBJ1-1; D unclear. Trimming removed 5 bases from V and 1 base from J, with 11 bases in between. CDR1 and CDR2 (germline): MNHEY, SVGAGI. The CDR3 length is 14 residues. The CDR3 DNA sequence: TGTGCCAGCAGTATTTTGCAGAAGAACACTGAAGCTTTCTTT. This sequence encodes CASSILQKNTEAFF.

This clone is a singleton in its sample. This rearrangement joins TRBV10-2 to TRBJ2-2; 14 bases match TRBD2. CDR3 length equals 16 residues. V trimming: 8 bases; J trimming: 5 bases; junction bases outside the gene matches: 7. The germline gives CDR1 WSHSY, CDR2 SAAADI. CDR3 bases: TGCGCCAGCGGGGGACTAGCGGGGGTAAAAACCGGGGAGCTGTTTTTT. This translates into CASGGLAGVKTGELFF.

This clone has only one observation. The chain employs TRBV6-5 and TRBJ2-2; no clear D gene. V lost 7 bases, J lost 5 bases, and 17 bases lay in between. The CDR3 is 15 amino acids. From germline, CDR1 is MNHEY and CDR2 SVGAGI. CDR3 in amino acids: CASNAVPGRTGELFF. The CDR3 DNA follows: TGTGCCAGCAACGCGGTACCGGGCCGAACCGGGGAGCTGTTTTTT.

The chain has TRBV13 and TRBJ2-3, with TRBD2 matching 8 bases. Germline lookup yields CDR1 PRHDT and CDR2 FYEKMQ (reference sequence). With 5 bases clipped from V and 6 bases from J, the junction kept 1 base outside the gene matches. CDR3 length equals 12 residues. CDR3 region: CASSQRGDTQYF. CDR3 coding DNA: TGTGCCAGCAGCCAGCGGGGGGATACGCAGTATTTT.

The rearrangement joins TRBV29-1 to TRBJ2-7; D is unclear. The CDR3 is made up of 13 amino acids. The germline V and J ends were trimmed by 4 bases and 3 bases, with 13 bases remaining between them. Germline assignment: CDR1 SQVTM and CDR2 ANQGSEA. Here the CDR3 DNA reads TGCAGCGTTGCTATCAGTCCCTACTACGAGCAGTACTTC. Translation gives CSVAISPYYEQYF.

This chain connects TRBV2 to TRBJ1-4, with D tentatively TRBD1 (6 bases). The CDR3 length is 14 residues. Germline V gene lookup returns CDR1 SNHLY and CDR2 FYNNEI. Between the trimmed V and J ends, which lost 9 bases and 2 bases, there was a span of 13 bases. CDR3 coding DNA: TGTGCCAGAGGGGGGGCGAGTACTAATGAAAAACTGTTTTTT. Encoded protein: CARGGASTNEKLFF. Full variable domain (rest looked up from reference TRBV2 and TRBJ1-4): EPEVTQTPSHQVTQMGQEVILRCVPISNHLYFYWYRQILGQKVEFLVSFYNNEISEKSEIFDDQFSVERPDGSNFTLKIRSTKLEDSAMYFCARGGASTNEKLFFGSGTQLSVL.

J is TRBJ1-1 and V is TRBV5-1; D gene uncertain. Germline V gene data show CDR1 as SGHRS and CDR2 as YFSETQ. Between the trimmed V and J ends, which lost 5 bases and 4 bases, there was a span of 18 bases. The CDR3 covers 15 residues. CDR3 DNA sequence: TGCGCCAGCAGAGAGGGCAGTGGATGGGGCACTGAAGCTTTCTTT. This translates into CASREGSGWGTEAFF.

The CDR3: CASSLALRGTEAFF. The CDR3 DNA reads as TGTGCCAGCAGCTTAGCTCTGCGCGGCACTGAAGCTTTCTTT. The chain carries TRBV7-9 and TRBJ1-1; D gene ambiguous. Germline CDR1 reads SEHNR; CDR2 reads FQNEAQ (reference sequence). Trimming removed 0 bases at V and 4 bases at J, with 9 bases between. The CDR3 length is 14 residues.

The V and J genes are TRBV5-8 and TRBJ2-3; TRBD1 might be the D (6 bases). The V and J ends lost 3 bases and 8 bases respectively, with 16 bases between them. Germline V gives CDR1 SGHTS, CDR2 YDEGEE. This CDR3 has 14 residues. CDR3 in DNA: TGTGCCAGCAGCTATGGGACAAAGGGCGGTACGCAGTATTTT. Translated: CASSYGTKGGTQYF.

The V and J genes are TRBV6-1 and TRBJ2-2; 8 positions match TRBD1. Per germline, CDR1 MNHNS and CDR2 SASEGT. The CDR3 extends over 18 amino acids. Unmatched junction bases numbered 15, after V lost 2 bases and J lost 7 bases. CDR3: CASSEWDGQGAFVGELFF. DNA for the CDR3: TGTGCCAGCAGTGAATGGGATGGTCAGGGGGCGTTTGTCGGGGAGCTGTTTTTT.

This clone was seen a few times. The sample has other DNA sequences that encode this CDR3 too. This chain joins TRBV20-1 and TRBJ1-2, with unresolved D. The germline V gene encodes CDR1 DFQATT and CDR2 SNEGSKA (reference sequence). The CDR3 length is 10 residues. The germline V and J ends were trimmed by 2 bases and 6 bases, with 4 bases remaining between them. As DNA, the CDR3 is TGCAGTGCTAGATACCATGGCTACACCTTC. Encoded protein: CSARYHGYTF.